Below are 19 T cell receptor beta chains sequenced from a single sample in a study of neurological immune-mediated disorders. TCRdb used MiXCR to reprocess the 5' RACE reads, holding one entry per CDR3 protein. The sample shows 25,000 to 35,000 distinct CDR3 sequences, about 16% of them seen only once. Sequencing input: PBMCs. The source is a man aged 70-80 years in good health.

This clonotype was detected many times. This chain uses TRBV3-1 with TRBJ1-6; D is ambiguous. The CDR3 totals 16 residues. V was trimmed by 4 bases and J by 0 bases, leaving 10 bases between them. Looked up from germline, CDR1 is LGHDT and CDR2 is YNNKEL (reference sequence). In nucleotides, the CDR3 is TGTGCCAGCAGCCTAAGAGGTCGCTCCTATAATTCACCCCTCCACTTT. It is translated as CASSLRGRSYNSPLHF.

This clonotype was counted ten times or more. The genes are TRBV12-3 or TRBV12-4 and TRBJ2-3; perhaps TRBD2 as D (7 bases). V lost 7 bases to trimming and J lost 3 bases, with 17 bases between them. The CDR3 is 15 amino acids. The CDR3 loop is CASTWGGGRTDTQYF. The CDR3 bases are TGTGCCAGCACTTGGGGGGGGGGGCGTACAGATACGCAGTATTTT.

At least ten counts were recorded for this clonotype. The rearrangement joins TRBV27 to TRBJ1-4; TRBD1 might be the D (5 bases). V dropped 1 base and J dropped 6 bases, with 12 bases sitting between them. Germline-derived CDR1 and CDR2 are MNHEY and SMNVEV (reference sequence). The CDR3 length is 15 residues. The CDR3 coding sequence is TGTGCCAGCAGTTTATGGACGGGGGAGGATGAAAAACTGTTTTTT. It specifies CASSLWTGEDEKLFF.

This clonotype showed up many times. V is TRBV24-1 and J is TRBJ2-2, with 9 bases fitting TRBD1. CDR3 length equals 16 residues. CDR1 and CDR2 (germline): KGHDR, SFDVKD. J gave up 3 bases and V 4 bases, and 5 bases lay outside the gene matches. The CDR3: CATSDPGQGYTGELFF. The CDR3 DNA is TGTGCCACCAGTGACCCGGGACAGGGATACACCGGGGAGCTGTTTTTT.

This clonotype came up many times. The genes are TRBV24-1 and TRBJ1-5; TRBD1 aligns across 9 bases. This CDR3 is built from 15 residues. Germline lookup yields CDR1 KGHDR and CDR2 SFDVKD. The junction had 4 bases not matched to a gene; V was cut back by 5 bases and J by 3 bases. The DNA for the CDR3 is TGTGCCACCAGTGGAACAGGGGGCATCAATCAGCCCCAGCATTTT. It is translated as CATSGTGGINQPQHF.

CDR3 amino acids: CASSLNREQPQHF. The CDR3 nucleotides are TGTGCCAGCAGCTTAAACAGGGAACAGCCCCAGCATTTT. The V call is TRBV7-3, the J call TRBJ1-5; TRBD1 might be the D (6 bases). The CDR3 runs 13 residues. Germline lookup yields CDR1 SGHTA and CDR2 FQGTGA. V lost 1 base, J lost 7 bases, and 8 bases lay in between.

To note about this clonotype: Possible read error: a much larger clone is one base away. The V and J genes are TRBV7-2 and TRBJ2-5, with 7 bases aligning to TRBD1. The CDR3 contains 17 residues. CDR1 SGHTA and CDR2 FQGNSA come from the germline V gene. V gave up 4 bases and J gave up 2 bases; unmatched junction bases: 13. CDR3 bases: TGTGCCAGCAGCTCCACCTCGACAGGGTATCTACAAGAGACCCAGTACTTC. This sequence encodes CASSSTSTGYLQETQYF.

This clonotype was seen at least ten times. The genes are TRBV15 and TRBJ2-6; 8 nucleotides agree with TRBD1. V dropped 0 bases and J dropped 0; count of bases not matched to a gene: 4. CDR3 length equals 18 residues. Germline V gives CDR1 LNHNV, CDR2 YYDKDF (reference sequence). The CDR3: CATSRDWDRHSGANVLTF. The CDR3 nucleotides read TGTGCCACCAGCAGAGACTGGGACAGGCACTCTGGGGCCAACGTCCTGACTTTC.

This clonotype was counted many times. The chain carries TRBV15 and TRBJ1-1; no clear D gene. Trimming took off 0 bases at V and 8 bases at J, with 13 bases between the two ends. This CDR3 has 14 residues. The V gene's germline CDR1 is LNHNV and CDR2 YYDKDF (reference sequence). The CDR3 loop is CATSRDGRESEAFF. CDR3 DNA sequence: TGTGCCACCAGCAGAGATGGGAGGGAATCGGAAGCTTTCTTT.

This clonotype came up many times. A read error may account for a junction end that differs from germline. The rearrangement joins TRBV5-1 to TRBJ2-5; 8 positions agree with TRBD2. The CDR3 contains 14 residues. CDR1 is SGHRS, CDR2 YFSETQ, per germline. CDR3 DNA: TGTGCCAGCAGCTTAGCGGGGACTCAAGAGACCCAGTACTTC. Translating it yields CASSLAGTQETQYF. Variable domain in full (rest from reference TRBV5-1 and TRBJ2-5): KAGVTQTPRYLIKTRGQQVTLSCSPISGHRSVSWYQQTPGQGLQFLFEYFSETQRNKGNFPGRFSGRQFSNSRSEMNVSTLELGDSALYLCASSLAGTQETQYFGPGTRLLVL.

This clonotype was detected ten times or more. The chain joins TRBV20-1 to TRBJ1-1, with D hard to call. From germline, CDR1 is DFQATT and CDR2 SNEGSKA (reference sequence). The CDR3 covers 14 residues. V was trimmed by 0 bases and J by 5 bases, leaving 13 bases between them. The CDR3 DNA is TGCAGTGCTAGAGATTATAAAGGGAAAACTGAAGCTTTCTTT. This codes for CSARDYKGKTEAFF.

This clonotype was seen at least ten times. The V gene is TRBV14, the J gene TRBJ2-7; 10 bases are a match to TRBD1. Trimming took 3 bases from V and 6 from J; bases not matched to a gene: 8. This CDR3 is built from 15 residues. Germline V CDR1 and CDR2: SGHDN, FVKESK. CDR3 sequence: CASSHPPGQGLEQYF. CDR3 sequence (DNA): TGTGCCAGCAGCCATCCCCCGGGACAGGGGCTCGAGCAGTACTTC.

This clonotype showed up many times. The rearrangement joins TRBV5-5 to TRBJ1-2; D possibly corresponds to TRBD1 (6 bases). V lost 0 bases and J 8 bases, leaving 11 bases between the germline ends. This CDR3 spans 13 amino acids. Germline CDR1 reads SGHKS; CDR2 reads YYEKEE (reference sequence). As DNA, the CDR3 is TGTGCCAGCAGCTTGGCCAGGGGTTACGGCTACACCTTC. As protein: CASSLARGYGYTF.

In its sample, this clonotype was seen many times. This chain connects TRBV20-1 to TRBJ2-7; a weak D match, TRBD1 (6 bases). V lost 6 bases and J 9 bases, leaving 15 bases between the germline ends. Germline V CDR1 and CDR2: DFQATT, SNEGSKA (reference sequence). The CDR3 length is 11 residues. CDR3 sequence: CSATKGQRQYF. CDR3 bases: TGCAGTGCCACTAAGGGACAAAGGCAGTACTTC.

This clonotype was counted at least ten times. V gene TRBV12-3 or TRBV12-4 combines with J gene TRBJ2-7; no reliable D call. V dropped 7 bases and J dropped 4 bases, with 17 bases sitting between them. The CDR3 covers 14 residues. In nucleotides, the CDR3 is TGTGCCAGCACCTCGTATGGCGTACGTTACGAGCAGTACTTC. Its protein is CASTSYGVRYEQYF.

This clonotype was seen many times. This chain joins TRBV5-6 and TRBJ2-7, with D unresolved. This CDR3 region has 14 residues. V shed 0 bases and J shed 3 bases, with 10 bases lying between them. Germline assignment: CDR1 SGHDT and CDR2 YYEEEE. The chain's CDR3 is CASSLASQHYEQYF. As DNA, the CDR3 is TGTGCCAGCAGCTTGGCCTCTCAGCACTACGAGCAGTACTTC.

This clonotype has a count of ten or more. This chain connects TRBV20-1 to TRBJ2-1, with 9 bases lining up with TRBD1. Germline V gives CDR1 DFQATT, CDR2 SNEGSKA (reference sequence). J gave up 9 bases and V 6 bases, and 12 bases lay outside the gene matches. CDR3 size: 14 residues. This CDR3 is CSAKEQGAQGEQFF. CDR3 sequence (DNA): TGCAGTGCCAAAGAACAGGGGGCTCAGGGTGAGCAGTTCTTC.

The genes are TRBV18 and TRBJ2-1, with 8 bases that match TRBD1. This CDR3 is built from 16 residues. Looked up from germline, CDR1 is KGHSH and CDR2 is LQKENI. Trimming took 3 bases from V and 4 from J; bases not matched to a gene: 8. The CDR3 spells CASSPSRDRLYNEQFF. In DNA, the CDR3 is TGTGCCAGCTCACCCTCCCGGGACAGGTTATACAATGAGCAGTTCTTC.

This clonotype was detected ten times or more. The chain employs TRBV7-8 and TRBJ1-4; possible D gene TRBD1, 6 bases. Trimming left V 5 bases short and J 0 bases short, with 19 bases between. The CDR3 loop spans 18 amino acids. Germline lookup yields CDR1 SGHVS and CDR2 FQNEAQ. The CDR3 spells CASSGRGGQDSTNEKLFF. CDR3 DNA: TGTGCCAGCAGCGGCCGGGGGGGGCAGGATTCAACTAATGAAAAACTGTTTTTT.